This TCR beta chain was identified during a study of shared clonotypes between healthy human individuals. The study's findings and limits: For sorted subsets, rarefaction showed incomplete sequencing despite large depth.

Points on this clone: What it binds is unknown.

TCRdb's table, derived via immunoSEQ multiplex PCR, lists solely in-frame clones and lacks some. Of around 1.6 million clones listed, around 98% are singletons. Sample: naive CD4+ T cells sorted from blood. The sample's subset: CD45RA+ positively selected. This TCR came from a man aged 25-45 years in good health.

The CDR3 sequence is CASSLGHRKNTGELFF. The CDR3, as DNA: TGTGCCAGCAGCTTGGGACACCGAAAAAACACCGGGGAGCTGTTTTTT. The V gene is TRBV5-4, the J gene TRBJ2-2; unclear D gene. The V end was cut by 0 bases, the J end by 2 bases, with 11 bases between. The germline V gene encodes CDR1 SGHNT and CDR2 YYREEE (reference sequence). CDR3 length: 16 amino acids.